The T cell receptor beta chain under discussion was sequenced for a study of PD-L1 blockade in urothelial cancer. As for the study in general: Patients initiated atezolizumab at some point between 2014 and 2015 at 1,200 mg intravenously every 3 weeks.

Specified time point: pretreatment peripheral blood. All patients handed over anywhere from 1 to 8 samples, pretreatment and on-treatment. Using immunoSEQ multiplex PCR, the repertoire was profiled, and TCRdb retains in-frame clones only, with some absent. The sample shows under 95,000 clones, less than 90% of them seen only once. This CDR3 has 16 amino acids. V shed 0 bases and J shed 4 bases, with 15 bases lying between them. Germline V gene data show CDR1 as SGHDT and CDR2 as YYEEEE. The receptor comes from a man in his 60s with urothelial cancer. The V and J genes are TRBV5-6 and TRBJ2-3; maybe TRBD1 (7 bases). Sequencing was performed on PBMCs, taken around atezolizumab (anti-PD-L1) treatment. CDR3 nucleotide sequence: TGTGCCAGCAGCTTGGGGCCAGGGGGGCCGGCAGATACGCAGTATTTT. Encoded protein: CASSLGPGGPADTQYF.